This T cell receptor beta chain stems from a study of a mutant IDH1 vaccine in newly diagnosed glioma. Background on the study: Of treated patients, 62.5% were men and 37.5% women, averaging 40.4 years. Every participant had undergone radiotherapy, temozolomide, or both before, and most underwent both. General study points: Shifts in the top peripheral T cell clonotypes seemed unrelated to pseudoprogression.

Time point given: baseline, week 1 (first vaccination visit). The treatment: pre-vaccination baseline after standard-of-care therapy. Those who donated had recent WHO grade 3 or 4 IDH1-mutant, ATRX-lost astrocytomas. Comments on this clone: Antigen specificity is unknown.

Repertoires were generated with immunoSEQ multiplex PCR, while TCRdb's copy carries only in-frame clones and drops some. The sample holds about 51,000 clones, 70% to 80% seen once. CDR3 length equals 14 residues. V shed 5 bases and J shed 4 bases, with 14 bases lying between them. Germline V CDR1 and CDR2: SGHTA, FQGNSA. The receptor was derived from a woman between 35 and 50 years old with glioma. Sequencing used PBMCs, obtained from a glioma patient treated with radiotherapy, temozolomide or both. The V call is TRBV7-2, the J call TRBJ2-5; D may be TRBD1 or TRBD2 (5 bases each). The CDR3 spells CASSGRDPIETQYF. CDR3 sequence (DNA): TGTGCCAGCAGCGGCCGGGACCCCATAGAGACCCAGTACTTC. Drawing the rest from reference TRBV7-2 and TRBJ2-5, the complete variable domain is GAGVSQSPSNKVTEKGKDVELRCDPISGHTALYWYRQSLGQGLEFLIYFQGNSAPDKSGLPSDRFSAERTGGSVSTLTIQRTQQEDSAVYLCASSGRDPIETQYFGPGTRLLVL.